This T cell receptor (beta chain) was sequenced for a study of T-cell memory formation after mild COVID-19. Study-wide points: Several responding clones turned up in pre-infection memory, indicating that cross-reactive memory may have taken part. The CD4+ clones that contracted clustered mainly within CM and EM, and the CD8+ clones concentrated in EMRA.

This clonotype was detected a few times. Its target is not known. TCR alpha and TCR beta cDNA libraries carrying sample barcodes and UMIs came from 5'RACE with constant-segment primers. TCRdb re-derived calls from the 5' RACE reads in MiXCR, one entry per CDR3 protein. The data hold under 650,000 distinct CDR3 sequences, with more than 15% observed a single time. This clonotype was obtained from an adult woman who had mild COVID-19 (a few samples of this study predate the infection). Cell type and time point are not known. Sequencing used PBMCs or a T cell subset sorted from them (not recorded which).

The CDR3 loop reads CASSVDRNYEQYF. The CDR3 DNA is TGCGCCAGCAGCGTGGACAGAAACTACGAGCAGTACTTC. The chain couples TRBV5-1 to TRBJ2-7, with a possible D match to TRBD1 (6 bases). The V gene lost 4 bases and the J gene lost 3 bases, with 11 bases spanning the gap. The CDR3 sequence is 13 residues long. Per germline, CDR1 SGHRS and CDR2 YFSETQ.